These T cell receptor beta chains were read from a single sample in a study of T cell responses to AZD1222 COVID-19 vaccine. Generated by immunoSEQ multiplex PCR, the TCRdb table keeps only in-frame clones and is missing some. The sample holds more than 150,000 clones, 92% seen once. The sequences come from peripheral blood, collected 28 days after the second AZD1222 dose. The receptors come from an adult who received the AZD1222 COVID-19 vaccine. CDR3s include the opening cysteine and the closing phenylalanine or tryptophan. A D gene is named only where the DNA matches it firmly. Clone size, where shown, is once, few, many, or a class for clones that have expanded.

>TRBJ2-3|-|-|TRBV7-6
CASSSFSTVGDTQYF
TGTGCCAGCAGCTCATTTAGCACCGTCGGAGATACGCAGTATTTT
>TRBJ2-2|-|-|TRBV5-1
CASSLGGTGELFF
TGCGCCAGCAGCTTGGGGGGCACCGGGGAGCTGTTTTTT
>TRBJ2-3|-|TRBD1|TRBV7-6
CASSPGDRAPTDTQYF
TGTGCCAGCAGCCCAGGGGACAGGGCACCCACAGATACGCAGTATTTT
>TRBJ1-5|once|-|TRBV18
CASSPGQLSNQPQHF
TGTGCCAGCTCACCAGGGCAGCTTAGCAATCAGCCCCAGCATTTT
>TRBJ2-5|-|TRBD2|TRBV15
CATSRGLGLAGGETQYF
TGTGCCACCAGCAGGGGTTTGGGACTAGCGGGAGGAGAGACCCAGTACTTC
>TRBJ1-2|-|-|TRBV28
CASSLRAPPNYGYTF
TGTGCCAGCAGTTTAAGGGCCCCACCTAACTATGGCTACACCTTC
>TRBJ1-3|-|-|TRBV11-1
CASSRISSGNTIYF
TGTGCCAGCAGCAGGATTTCCTCTGGAAACACCATATATTTT
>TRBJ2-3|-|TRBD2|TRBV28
CASIQGGEGLGDTQYF
TGTGCCAGCATCCAAGGCGGGGAGGGCCTCGGAGATACGCAGTATTTT
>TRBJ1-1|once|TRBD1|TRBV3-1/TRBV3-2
CASSQSFQGAVMNTEAFF
TGTGCCAGCAGCCAGTCGTTTCAGGGGGCGGTAATGAACACTGAAGCTTTCTTT
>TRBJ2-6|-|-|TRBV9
CASSVAGGSGANVLTF
TGTGCCAGCAGCGTAGCTGGGGGCTCAGGGGCCAACGTCCTGACTTTC
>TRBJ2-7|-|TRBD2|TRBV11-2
CASSDPSGGPSQQYF
TGTGCCAGCAGCGACCCTAGCGGGGGGCCCTCTCAGCAGTACTTC
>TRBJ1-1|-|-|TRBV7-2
CASSLVAGNTEAFF
TGTGCCAGCAGCTTAGTTGCAGGTAACACTGAAGCTTTCTTT
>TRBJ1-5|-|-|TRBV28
CASSRPGQRYSNQPQHF
TGTGCCAGCAGCCGACCGGGACAAAGGTATAGCAATCAGCCCCAGCATTTT
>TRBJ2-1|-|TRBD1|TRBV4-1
CASSQGDRGLGEQFF
TGCGCCAGCAGCCAAGGTGACAGGGGATTGGGTGAGCAGTTCTTC
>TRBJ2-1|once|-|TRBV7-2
CASSSTRASYNEQFF
TGTGCCAGCAGCTCTACTCGGGCCTCCTACAATGAGCAGTTCTTC
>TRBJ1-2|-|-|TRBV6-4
CASSDSRKNHGYTF
TGTGCCAGCAGTGACTCGAGGAAAAACCATGGCTACACCTTC
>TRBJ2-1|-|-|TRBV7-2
CASSEGTPHNEQFF
TGTGCCAGCAGTGAGGGGACGCCCCACAATGAGCAGTTCTTC
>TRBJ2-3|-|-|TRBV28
CATLLSSPTDTQYF
TGTGCCACCCTGTTAAGCAGTCCCACAGATACGCAGTATTTT
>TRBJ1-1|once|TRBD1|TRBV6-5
CASSWDRGRAFF
TGTGCCAGCAGTTGGGACAGGGGGCGAGCTTTCTTT
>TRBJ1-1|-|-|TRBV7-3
CASSSSGTKGNTEAFF
TGTGCCAGCAGCTCGTCAGGGACAAAAGGAAACACTGAAGCTTTCTTT
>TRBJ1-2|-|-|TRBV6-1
CASSEARRGYGYTF
TGTGCCAGCAGTGAAGCGAGGAGGGGTTATGGCTACACCTTC
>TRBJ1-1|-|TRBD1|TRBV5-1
CASSLGDRGALRTEAFF
TGCGCCAGCAGCTTGGGCGACAGGGGGGCTCTCCGCACTGAAGCTTTCTTT
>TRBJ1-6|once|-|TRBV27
CASSFDSSYNSPLHF
TGTGCCAGCAGTTTCGATAGCTCCTATAATTCACCCCTCCACTTT
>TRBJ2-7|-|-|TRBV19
CASSSTGTFNGWQYF
TGTGCCAGTAGTTCAACGGGGACCTTTAATGGGTGGCAGTACTTC
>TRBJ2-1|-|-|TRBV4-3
CASSQAHDNEQFF
TGCGCCAGCAGCCAAGCACATGACAATGAGCAGTTCTTC
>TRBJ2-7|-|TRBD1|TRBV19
CASSPGTAGYEQYF
TGTGCCAGTAGTCCCGGGACAGCTGGCTACGAGCAGTACTTC
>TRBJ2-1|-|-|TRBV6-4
CASSDQGGSYNEQFF
TGTGCCAGCAGTGACCAGGGGGGGTCCTACAATGAGCAGTTCTTC
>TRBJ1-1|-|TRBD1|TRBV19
CASQGARDTEAFF
TGTGCCAGCCAGGGGGCGCGGGACACTGAAGCTTTCTTT
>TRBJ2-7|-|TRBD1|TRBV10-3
CAISGPGQGTYEQYF
TGTGCCATCAGTGGACCGGGACAGGGCACCTACGAGCAGTACTTC
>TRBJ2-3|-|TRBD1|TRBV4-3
CASSQTGFTDTQYF
TGCGCCAGCAGCCAGACAGGGTTCACAGATACGCAGTATTTT
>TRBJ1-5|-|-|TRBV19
CASSWRNGQPQHF
TGTGCCAGTAGCTGGCGGAATGGTCAGCCCCAGCATTTT
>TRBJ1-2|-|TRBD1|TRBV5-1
CASSPGQTFRYGYTF
TGCGCCAGCAGCCCGGGACAGACTTTTAGGTATGGCTACACCTTC
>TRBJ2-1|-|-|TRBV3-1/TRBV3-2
CASSQWVTGIRNEQFF
TGTGCCAGCAGCCAATGGGTAACAGGGATCAGAAATGAGCAGTTCTTC
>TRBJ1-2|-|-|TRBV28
CASSLTVLPTYGYTF
TGTGCCAGCAGCCTAACAGTTCTACCAACTTATGGCTACACCTTC
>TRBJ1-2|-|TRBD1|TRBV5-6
CASSLQGASVYGYTF
TGTGCCAGCAGCCTTCAGGGGGCTTCGGTCTATGGCTACACCTTC
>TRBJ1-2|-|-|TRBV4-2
CASSQEAGGRYTF
TGTGCCAGCAGCCAAGAGGCGGGCGGTCGCTACACCTTC
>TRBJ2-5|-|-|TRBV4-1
CASSQAGPQETQYF
TGCGCCAGCAGCCAAGCGGGGCCCCAAGAGACCCAGTACTTC
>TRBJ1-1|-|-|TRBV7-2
CASSLGGATNTEAFF
TGTGCCAGCAGCTTAGGAGGGGCCACGAACACTGAAGCTTTCTTT
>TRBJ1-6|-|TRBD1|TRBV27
CASRLGQGIIPLHF
TGTGCCAGCAGGCTAGGACAGGGTATTATTCCCCTCCACTTT
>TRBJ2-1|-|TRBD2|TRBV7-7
CASSPAGTSYNEQFF
TGTGCCAGCAGCCCAGCCGGGACTAGCTACAATGAGCAGTTCTTC
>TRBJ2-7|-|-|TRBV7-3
CASSPTGTYEQYF
TGTGCCAGCAGCCCCACCGGGACCTACGAGCAGTACTTC
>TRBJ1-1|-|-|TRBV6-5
CASRTQGSRSTEAFF
TGTGCCAGCAGGACGCAGGGGTCCCGATCCACTGAAGCTTTCTTT
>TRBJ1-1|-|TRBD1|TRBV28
CASGDRNTEAFF
TGTGCCTCGGGGGACAGAAACACTGAAGCTTTCTTT
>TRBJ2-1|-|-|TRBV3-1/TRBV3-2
CASRLDSSSSYNEQFF
TGTGCCAGCAGACTCGACAGCTCCAGCTCCTACAATGAGCAGTTCTTC
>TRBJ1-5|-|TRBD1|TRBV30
CAWGGQGNQPQHF
TGTGCCTGGGGGGGACAGGGCAATCAGCCCCAGCATTTT
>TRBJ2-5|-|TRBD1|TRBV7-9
CASSLARGPPETQYF
TGTGCCAGCAGCTTAGCCAGGGGGCCCCCTGAGACCCAGTACTTC
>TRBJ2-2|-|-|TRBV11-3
CASSLTGELFF
TGTGCCAGCAGCTTGACCGGGGAGCTGTTTTTT
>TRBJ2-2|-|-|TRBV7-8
CASSPRSGELFF
TGTGCCAGCAGCCCGCGGTCCGGGGAGCTGTTTTTT
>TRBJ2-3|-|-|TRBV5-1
CASSLTGPKWTDTQYF
TGCGCCAGCAGCTTGACAGGGCCTAAGTGGACAGATACGCAGTATTTT
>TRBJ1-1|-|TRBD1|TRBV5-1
CASSLEGTVNTEAFF
TGCGCCAGCAGCTTGGAAGGGACAGTGAACACTGAAGCTTTCTTT
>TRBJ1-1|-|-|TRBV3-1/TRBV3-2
CASSQLTGGAFF
TGTGCCAGCAGCCAACTTACAGGAGGGGCTTTCTTT
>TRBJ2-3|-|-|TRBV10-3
CAISTTGQFEDTQYF
TGTGCCATCAGCACTACCGGACAGTTTGAGGATACGCAGTATTTT
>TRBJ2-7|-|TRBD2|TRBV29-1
CSVAPAGNREQYF
TGCAGCGTTGCGCCAGCGGGAAATCGCGAGCAGTACTTC
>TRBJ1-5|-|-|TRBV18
CASSPGEGQPQHF
TGTGCCAGCTCACCAGGGGAGGGTCAGCCCCAGCATTTT
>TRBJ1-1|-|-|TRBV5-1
CASSLAGNTEAFF
TGCGCCAGCAGCTTGGCAGGGAACACTGAAGCTTTCTTT